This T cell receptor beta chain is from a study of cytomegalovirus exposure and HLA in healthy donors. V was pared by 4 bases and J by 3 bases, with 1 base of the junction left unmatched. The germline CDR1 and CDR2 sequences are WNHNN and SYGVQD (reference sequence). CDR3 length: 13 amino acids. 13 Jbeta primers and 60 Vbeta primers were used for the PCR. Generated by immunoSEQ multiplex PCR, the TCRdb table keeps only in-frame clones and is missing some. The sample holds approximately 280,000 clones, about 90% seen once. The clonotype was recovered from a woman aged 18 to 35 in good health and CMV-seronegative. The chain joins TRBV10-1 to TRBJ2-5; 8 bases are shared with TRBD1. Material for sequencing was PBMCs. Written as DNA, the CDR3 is TGCGCCAGCAGTGCGGACAGGGAAGAGACCCAGTACTTC. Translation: CASSADREETQYF.